Below, 23 T cell receptor beta chains from the same sample are listed, as sequenced in a study of blood T cell repertoires in COVID-19. TCRdb keeps only in-frame clones here, not all; method: immunoSEQ multiplex PCR. The sample comprises approximately 170,000 clones, less than 90% of which are singletons, and around 1.1% rests with the top ten. What was sequenced was peripheral blood. The receptors come from a young man with acute or convalescent COVID-19.

This chain connects TRBV12-3 or TRBV12-4 to TRBJ2-7; D possibly corresponds to TRBD1 (6 bases). The germline V and J ends were trimmed by 2 bases and 7 bases, with 12 bases remaining between them. The length of the CDR3 is 13 residues. CDR3 sequence reads: CASSLNRDGEQYF. Written as DNA, the CDR3 is TGTGCCAGCAGTTTAAACAGGGATGGGGAGCAGTACTTC.

The chain uses TRBV28 and TRBJ1-3; D remains unclear. Germline V gene sequence: CDR1 MDHEN, CDR2 SYDVKM. V lost 6 bases and J 2 bases, leaving 11 bases between the germline ends. The CDR3 is 14 residues long. The CDR3 DNA is TGTGCCAGCAGCCTGTACGGGGCTGGAAACACCATATATTTT. This codes for CASSLYGAGNTIYF.

The chain joins TRBV5-4 to TRBJ1-5; a possible D gene is TRBD1 (6 bases). V dropped 0 bases and J dropped 10 bases, with 17 bases sitting between them. Germline V lookup: CDR1 SGHNT, CDR2 YYREEE (reference sequence). The CDR3 length is 15 residues. Here the CDR3 DNA reads TGTGCCAGCAGCTTGGGGGGTAACAGGGCGCAACCCCAGCATTTT. Amino acid sequence: CASSLGGNRAQPQHF.

This clone was seen more than once but under ten times. The chain uses TRBV12-5 and TRBJ1-1, with D perhaps matching TRBD1 (5 bases). Trimming pared 1 base from V and 1 base from J, leaving 13 bases between. The CDR3 covers 16 residues. Germline values: CDR1 LGHNT, CDR2 FRNRAP. CDR3 loop: CASGLARGEGNTEAFF. Written as DNA, the CDR3 is TGTGCTAGTGGTTTGGCCCGGGGGGAGGGGAACACTGAAGCTTTCTTT.

CDR3: CAWSVNFNQPQHF. The CDR3 nucleotides are TGTGCCTGGAGTGTAAACTTTAATCAGCCCCAGCATTTT. The rearrangement uses TRBV30 and TRBJ1-5; D is uncertain. Germline values: CDR1 GTSNPN, CDR2 SVGIG (reference sequence). Trimming left V 0 bases short and J 4 bases short, with 7 bases between. The CDR3 is 13 residues long.

The table lists this clone with a few counts. The V call is TRBV5-5, the J call TRBJ1-6, with unresolved D. The V gene's germline CDR1 is SGHKS and CDR2 YYEKEE (reference sequence). Trimming stripped 3 bases from V and 0 bases from J, with 13 bases between. The CDR3 sequence is 17 residues long. The CDR3 region is CASSSERVSSYNSPLHF. In nucleotides, the CDR3 is TGTGCCAGCAGCTCCGAACGGGTTAGCTCCTATAATTCACCCCTCCACTTT.

V gene TRBV20-1 combines with J gene TRBJ2-1; 8 bases align to TRBD2. The J segment lost 0 bases and the V segment lost 3 bases, leaving 7 bases of the junction unmatched. CDR3 length: 16 residues. Germline CDR1 is DFQATT and CDR2 is SNEGSKA (reference sequence). The CDR3 spells CSASGIAGSSYNEQFF. The CDR3 coding sequence is TGCAGTGCTAGTGGGATAGCGGGGAGCTCCTACAATGAGCAGTTCTTC.

As to this clone: Distinct nucleotide sequences in the sample also encode this CDR3. CDR3 coding DNA: TGCAGTGCTAGTTGGGGGGGGAATCAGCCCCAGCATTTT. Its protein is CSASWGGNQPQHF. The V gene is TRBV20-1, the J gene TRBJ1-5; TRBD1 might be the D (5 bases). CDR3 length: 13 amino acids. Looked up from germline, CDR1 is DFQATT and CDR2 is SNEGSKA (reference sequence). With 3 bases removed from V and 4 bases from J, the gap between germline ends came to 10 bases.

The chain joins TRBV2 to TRBJ2-1; possibly TRBD2 for D (6 bases). This CDR3 region has 12 residues. V dropped 8 bases and J dropped 7 bases, with 12 bases sitting between them. Germline assignment: CDR1 SNHLY and CDR2 FYNNEI. CDR3 amino acids: CASSGLQNEQFF. The CDR3 DNA is TGTGCCAGCTCGGGACTTCAAAATGAGCAGTTCTTC.

The V call is TRBV19, the J call TRBJ2-7; 8 bases fit TRBD2. J was trimmed by 6 bases and V by 4 bases; bases with no gene match: 5. CDR3 length equals 13 residues. Germline CDR1 LNHDA, CDR2 SQIVND (reference sequence). CDR3 sequence: CASSNSGIREQYF. CDR3 DNA sequence: TGTGCCAGTAGTAATAGCGGGATTCGCGAGCAGTACTTC.

This clone was seen just once. CDR3 sequence reads: CATSDPAGGKLRNEQFF. Written as DNA, the CDR3 is TGTGCCACCAGTGATCCCGCTGGGGGGAAGTTGCGCAATGAGCAGTTCTTC. The genes are TRBV24-1 and TRBJ2-1; D might be TRBD2 (6 bases). The V gene lost 3 bases and the J gene lost 6 bases, with 20 bases spanning the gap. This CDR3 has 17 residues. Germline V gene lookup returns CDR1 KGHDR and CDR2 SFDVKD.

This chain connects TRBV9 to TRBJ2-5, with TRBD2 as a possible D gene (5 bases). Trimming shortened V by 6 bases and J by 4 bases, and 22 bases separated the two germline ends. The CDR3 covers 16 residues. The germline V gene has CDR1 SGDLS and CDR2 YYNGEE. CDR3: CASILPERGIIETQYF. CDR3 nucleotides: TGTGCCAGCATCCTCCCCGAGAGAGGGATAATAGAGACCCAGTACTTC.

The chain is built from TRBV7-3 and TRBJ2-2; D may be TRBD2 (6 bases). This CDR3 has 16 amino acids. The germline V gene encodes CDR1 SGHTA and CDR2 FQGTGA. Trimming cost V 5 bases and J 3 bases, with 16 bases left between them. DNA of the CDR3: TGTGCCAGCAGCCCCGGGACTCCCGGGTACACCGGGGAGCTGTTTTTT. It codes for CASSPGTPGYTGELFF.

This chain links TRBV19 with TRBJ1-4; D unclear. In germline, CDR1 is LNHDA, CDR2 SQIVND (reference sequence). This CDR3 contains 13 residues. V gave up 5 bases and J gave up 7 bases, with 11 bases separating them. CDR3 residues: CASSGQMAEKLFF. The CDR3 region has the DNA TGTGCCAGTAGTGGGCAGATGGCTGAAAAACTGTTTTTT.

In the case of this clone: The same CDR3 is also encoded by other DNA sequences in this sample. The chain is built from TRBV7-9 and TRBJ1-5; D is unresolved. Germline CDR1 reads SEHNR; CDR2 reads FQNEAQ (reference sequence). The CDR3 totals 14 residues. Trimming took 1 base from V and 7 from J, leaving 11 bases between them. The CDR3 region is CASSLGGRGQPQHF. The CDR3 DNA reads TGTGCCAGCAGCTTAGGTGGTCGGGGACAGCCCCAGCATTTT.

The chain employs TRBV7-6 and TRBJ1-2, with D possibly being TRBD1 (5 bases). The CDR3 has 15 amino acids. V gave up 5 bases and J gave up 6 bases, with 19 bases separating them. CDR1 is SGHVS and CDR2 is FNYEAQ in the germline V gene. The CDR3 region is CASSASRPGVDGYTF. CDR3 coding DNA: TGTGCCAGCAGCGCTTCTCGGCCGGGGGTAGATGGCTACACCTTC.

The V call is TRBV4-1, the J call TRBJ2-1, with 13 positions matching TRBD2. V shed 2 bases, J shed 6 bases, and the junction held 10 bases outside the gene matches. This CDR3 is 18 amino acids long. The germline gives CDR1 MGHRA, CDR2 YSYEKL. The CDR3 reads CASSQTAVGLAGFNEQFF. The CDR3 bases are TGCGCCAGCAGCCAAACAGCAGTGGGACTAGCGGGATTCAATGAGCAGTTCTTC.

This clone was found once. The chain combines TRBV28 with TRBJ1-2, with a possible D match to TRBD1 (5 bases). V lost 3 bases and J lost 4, with 9 bases in between. This CDR3 is 13 amino acids long. Per germline, CDR1 MDHEN and CDR2 SYDVKM. Here the CDR3 DNA reads TGTGCCAGCAGTTTGGTGGGGCCCTATGGCTACACCTTC. It yields the protein CASSLVGPYGYTF.

This clone was observed once. The CDR3 reads CASSFQGTGMRRTQYF. The DNA of the CDR3 is TGTGCCAGCAGTTTCCAAGGGACAGGGATGAGGCGTACGCAGTATTTT. The chain links TRBV28 to TRBJ2-3, with 9 positions matching TRBD1. The CDR3 runs to 16 residues. Germline CDR1 is MDHEN and CDR2 is SYDVKM. After removal of 3 bases from V and 8 bases from J, the junction contained 12 bases not matched to a gene.

The CDR3 DNA is TGTGCCAGCAGTCACTTACAGGTTACCTACGAGCAGTACTTC. It encodes CASSHLQVTYEQYF. The J gene is TRBJ2-7, the V gene TRBV2, with TRBD1 as a possible D gene (5 bases). Trimming pared 5 bases from V and 2 bases from J, leaving 13 bases between. The CDR3 has 14 amino acids. From germline, CDR1 is SNHLY and CDR2 FYNNEI.

CDR3: CASSFNLDNQPQHF. The CDR3 DNA reads TGTGCCAGCAGCTTTAACCTAGACAATCAGCCCCAGCATTTT. The chain uses TRBV7-9 and TRBJ1-5; D gene ambiguous. The V gene lost 3 bases and the J gene lost 3 bases, with 9 bases spanning the gap. The CDR3 length is 14 residues. Germline-derived CDR1 and CDR2 are SEHNR and FQNEAQ (reference sequence).

For the CDR3, the DNA is TGTGCCAGTTCGGGAGGGTTCTACGAGCAGTACTTC. Its protein is CASSGGFYEQYF. V and J are TRBV19 and TRBJ2-7; TRBD2 aligns across 8 bases. CDR3 length equals 12 residues. Germline trimming cut 8 bases from V and 3 bases from J; bases unmatched to any gene: 3. CDR1 LNHDA and CDR2 SQIVND come from the germline V gene (reference sequence).

The chain's CDR3 is CASSALTGGNSGANVLTF. The CDR3 DNA reads as TGTGCCAGCAGCGCCCTAACAGGGGGTAACTCTGGGGCCAACGTCCTGACTTTC. The chain couples TRBV9 to TRBJ2-6, with 8 bases lining up with TRBD1. V trimming: 3 bases; J trimming: 0 bases; junction bases outside the gene matches: 8. This CDR3 has 18 residues. Germline V gene lookup returns CDR1 SGDLS and CDR2 YYNGEE.